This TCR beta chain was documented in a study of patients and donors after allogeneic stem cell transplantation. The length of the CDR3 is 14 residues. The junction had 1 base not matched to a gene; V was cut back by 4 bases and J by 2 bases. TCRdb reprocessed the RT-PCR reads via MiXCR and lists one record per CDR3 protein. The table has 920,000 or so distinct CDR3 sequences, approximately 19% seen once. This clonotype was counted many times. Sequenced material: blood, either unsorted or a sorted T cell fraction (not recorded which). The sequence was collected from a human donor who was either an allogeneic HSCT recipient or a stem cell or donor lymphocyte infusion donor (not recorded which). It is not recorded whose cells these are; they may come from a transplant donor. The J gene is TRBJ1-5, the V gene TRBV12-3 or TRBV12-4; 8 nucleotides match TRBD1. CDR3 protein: CASSWGQGNQPQHF. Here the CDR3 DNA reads TGTGCCAGCAGTTGGGGACAGGGCAATCAGCCCCAGCATTTT.